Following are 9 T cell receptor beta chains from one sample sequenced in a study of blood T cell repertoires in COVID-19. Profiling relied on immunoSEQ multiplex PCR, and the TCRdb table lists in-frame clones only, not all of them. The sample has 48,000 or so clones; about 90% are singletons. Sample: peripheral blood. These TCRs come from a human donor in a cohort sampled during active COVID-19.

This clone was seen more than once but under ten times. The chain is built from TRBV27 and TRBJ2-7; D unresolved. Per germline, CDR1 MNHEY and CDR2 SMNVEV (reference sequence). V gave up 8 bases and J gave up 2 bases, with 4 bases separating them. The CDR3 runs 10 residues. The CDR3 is CASGTYEQYF. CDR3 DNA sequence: TGTGCCAGCGGCACCTACGAGCAGTACTTC.

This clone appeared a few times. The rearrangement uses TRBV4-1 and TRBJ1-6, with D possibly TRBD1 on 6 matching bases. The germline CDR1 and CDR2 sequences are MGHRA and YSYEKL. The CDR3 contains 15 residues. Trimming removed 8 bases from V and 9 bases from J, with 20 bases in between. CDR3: CASRQGPGKISPLHF. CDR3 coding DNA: TGCGCCAGCCGGCAGGGGCCCGGGAAGATTTCACCCCTCCACTTT.

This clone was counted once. The CDR3 coding sequence is TGTGCCAGCAGCTTCGGGACTACCTTCACAGATACGCAGTATTTT. As protein: CASSFGTTFTDTQYF. The rearrangement joins TRBV13 to TRBJ2-3; 7 positions agree with TRBD2. Germline V CDR1 and CDR2: PRHDT, FYEKMQ (reference sequence). This CDR3 comprises 15 residues. After removal of 3 bases from V and 2 bases from J, the junction contained 5 bases not matched to a gene.

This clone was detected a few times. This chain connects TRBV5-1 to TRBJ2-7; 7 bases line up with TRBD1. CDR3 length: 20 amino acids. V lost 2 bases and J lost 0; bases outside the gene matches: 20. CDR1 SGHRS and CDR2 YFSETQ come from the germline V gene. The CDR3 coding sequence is TGCGCCAGCAGCTTTCGTCGTTTGACAGGGAATTCGGCCTTCTCCTACGAGCAGTACTTC. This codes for CASSFRRLTGNSAFSYEQYF.

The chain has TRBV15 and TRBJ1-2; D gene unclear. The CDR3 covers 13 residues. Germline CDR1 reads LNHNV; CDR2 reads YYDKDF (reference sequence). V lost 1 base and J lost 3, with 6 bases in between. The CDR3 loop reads CATSRGTDYGYTF. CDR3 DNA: TGTGCCACCAGCAGAGGTACTGACTATGGCTACACCTTC.

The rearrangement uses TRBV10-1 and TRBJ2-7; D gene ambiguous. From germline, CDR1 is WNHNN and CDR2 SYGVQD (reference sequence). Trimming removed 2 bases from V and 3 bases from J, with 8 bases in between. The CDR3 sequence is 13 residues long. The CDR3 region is CASSEAEDYEQYF. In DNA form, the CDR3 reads TGCGCCAGCAGTGAGGCAGAGGACTACGAGCAGTACTTC.

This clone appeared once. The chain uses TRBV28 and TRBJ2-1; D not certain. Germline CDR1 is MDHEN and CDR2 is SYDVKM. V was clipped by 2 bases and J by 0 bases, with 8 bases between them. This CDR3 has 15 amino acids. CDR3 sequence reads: CASSLGLGSYNEQFF. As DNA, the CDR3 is TGTGCCAGCAGTTTAGGGCTCGGCTCCTACAATGAGCAGTTCTTC.

CDR3 in DNA: TGTGCCAGCAGCTTGGGTAGGGGGAGCACAGATACGCAGTATTTT. As protein: CASSLGRGSTDTQYF. The chain uses TRBV5-6 and TRBJ2-3; a weak D match, TRBD1 (6 bases). CDR1 and CDR2 (germline): SGHDT, YYEEEE. The CDR3 extends over 15 amino acids. Deletions cut 0 bases from V and 0 bases from J, with 8 bases between. The whole variable domain, remainder taken from reference TRBV5-6 and TRBJ2-3, is DAGVTQSPTHLIKTRGQQVTLRCSPKSGHDTVSWYQQALGQGPQFIFQYYEEEERQRGNFPDRFSGHQFPNYSSELNVNALLLGDSALYLCASSLGRGSTDTQYFGPGTRLTVL.

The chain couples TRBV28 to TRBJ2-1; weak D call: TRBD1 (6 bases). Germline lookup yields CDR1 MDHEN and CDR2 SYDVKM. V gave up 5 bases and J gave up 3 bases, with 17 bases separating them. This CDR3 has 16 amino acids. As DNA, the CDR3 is TGTGCCAGCAGTCTACCGCCCGGACAGAACTACAATGAGCAGTTCTTC. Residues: CASSLPPGQNYNEQFF.